A selection of T cell receptor beta chains follows, all from one sample in a study of blood T cell repertoires in COVID-19. This table comes from immunoSEQ multiplex PCR, and its TCRdb copy is limited to in-frame clones, with some not included. Among over 100,000 clones listed, approximately 90% were seen once. Sequenced input: peripheral blood. These receptors all stem from a human donor with acute or convalescent COVID-19. The donor label of this sample is uncertain. CDR3s include the opening cysteine and the closing phenylalanine or tryptophan. Each record gives: clone size, J gene, D gene, V gene, CDR3 DNA, CDR3 protein. A D gene is named only where the DNA matches it firmly. Size is stated for part of the rows, as once, few or many counts, or as a class when the clone is expanded.

. | TRBJ2-3 | . | TRBV2 | TGTGCCAGCAACGGAGATACGCAGTATTTT | CASNGDTQYF
. | TRBJ2-1 | TRBD1 | TRBV11-2 | TGTGCCAGCAGCCCCATAAACAGGGGGTATCACAATGAGCAGTTCTTC | CASSPINRGYHNEQFF
once | TRBJ2-7 | TRBD1 | TRBV4-1 | TGCGCCAGCAGCCGGCTTCCGGGGGACAGGGGGCTGTACGAGCAGTACTTC | CASSRLPGDRGLYEQYF
. | TRBJ2-5 | TRBD2 | TRBV19 | TGTGCCAGTAGTATTGGGTCGATTAGCGGGGAGCAAGAGACCCAGTACTTC | CASSIGSISGEQETQYF
once | TRBJ1-3 | . | TRBV19 | TGTGCCAGTAGTAACAGGTTAATGTTCGACACCATATATTTT | CASSNRLMFDTIYF
. | TRBJ2-3 | . | TRBV14 | TGTGCCAGCAGCCAAATTGCGGAGGTCCGCACAGATACGCAGTATTTT | CASSQIAEVRTDTQYF
. | TRBJ2-1 | TRBD1 | TRBV27 | TGTGCCAGCAGAGTTTACGGGGACAGGGGGCTTTATGAGCAGTTCTTC | CASRVYGDRGLYEQFF
. | TRBJ2-6 | TRBD2 | TRBV9 | TGTGCCAGCAGCTGGACTAGCGGGGGGAACTCTGGGGCCAACGTCCTGACTTTC | CASSWTSGGNSGANVLTF
. | TRBJ1-3 | TRBD1 | TRBV5-1 | TGCGCCAGCAGTCAGGACAGGGGGTATGGAAACACCATATATTTT | CASSQDRGYGNTIYF
. | TRBJ1-5 | TRBD1 | TRBV19 | TGTGCCAGTAGTATAGATCGGACAGGTAGCAATCAGCCCCAGCATTTT | CASSIDRTGSNQPQHF
once | TRBJ1-6 | . | TRBV28 | TGTGCCAGCAGTTTGTACGGGGGAAGGTCACCCCTCCACTTT | CASSLYGGRSPLHF
. | TRBJ1-2 | . | TRBV15 | TGTGCCACCAGCAGGGGGGGGCACAACTATGGCTACACCTTC | CATSRGGHNYGYTF
few | TRBJ2-7 | . | TRBV25-1 | TGTGCCAGCAGTGGAGAACGACAGGTTCACGAGCAGTACTTC | CASSGERQVHEQYF
. | TRBJ1-2 | TRBD1 | TRBV6-5 | TGTGCCAGCAGTTACTCGGGACAGTACGGCTACACCTTC | CASSYSGQYGYTF
. | TRBJ2-7 | . | TRBV7-8 | TGTGCCAGCAGCCCGGGACATCCCTACGAGCAGTACTTC | CASSPGHPYEQYF
. | TRBJ2-5 | . | TRBV27 | TGTGCCAGCAGTCTTTTCCAGGGGGGAGAGACCCAGTACTTC | CASSLFQGGETQYF
. | TRBJ1-1 | . | TRBV29-1 | TGCAGCGTTGAATCTCGGACTTTTGAGAACACTGAAGCTTTCTTT | CSVESRTFENTEAFF
. | TRBJ2-7 | TRBD2 | TRBV6-6 | TGTGCCATCGCTTTAGCGGGAGTGGGGTACGAGCAGTACTTC | CAIALAGVGYEQYF
. | TRBJ2-6 | TRBD1 | TRBV28 | TGTGCCAGCAGTCTGGACAGGGAAAGCTCTGGGGCCAACGTCCTGACTTTC | CASSLDRESSGANVLTF
. | TRBJ2-5 | . | TRBV5-1 | TGCGCCAGCAGCCCTAGACAGGCCGCGTGGGAGACCCAGTACTTC | CASSPRQAAWETQYF
. | TRBJ1-2 | TRBD1 | TRBV27 | TGTGCCAGCAGTTTGCTGGGACAGGGGGCCAGGGTTAACTATGGCTACACCTTC | CASSLLGQGARVNYGYTF
. | TRBJ2-5 | TRBD1 | TRBV11-1 | TGTGCCAGCAGCTTCGAGGCGGGACAGGGACAAGAGACCCAGTACTTC | CASSFEAGQGQETQYF
. | TRBJ1-1 | . | TRBV7-2 | TGTGCCAGCAGCCGCCGGTGGACTGAAGCTTTCTTT | CASSRRWTEAFF
once | TRBJ1-6 | . | TRBV7-2 | TGTGCCAGCAGCGGCGGGACGCCACATCAATCACCCCTCCACTTT | CASSGGTPHQSPLHF